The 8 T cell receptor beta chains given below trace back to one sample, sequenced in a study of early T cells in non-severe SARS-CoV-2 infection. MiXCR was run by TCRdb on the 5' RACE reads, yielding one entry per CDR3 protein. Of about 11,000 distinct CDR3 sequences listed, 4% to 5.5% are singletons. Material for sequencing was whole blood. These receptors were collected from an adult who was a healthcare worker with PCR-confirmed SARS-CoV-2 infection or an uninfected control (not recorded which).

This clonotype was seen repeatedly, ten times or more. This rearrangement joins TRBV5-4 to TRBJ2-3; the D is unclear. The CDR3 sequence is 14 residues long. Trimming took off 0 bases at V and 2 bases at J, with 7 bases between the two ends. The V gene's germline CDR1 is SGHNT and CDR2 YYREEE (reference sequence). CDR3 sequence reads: CASSLDAVTDTQYF. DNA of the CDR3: TGTGCCAGCAGCTTGGATGCGGTCACAGATACGCAGTATTTT.

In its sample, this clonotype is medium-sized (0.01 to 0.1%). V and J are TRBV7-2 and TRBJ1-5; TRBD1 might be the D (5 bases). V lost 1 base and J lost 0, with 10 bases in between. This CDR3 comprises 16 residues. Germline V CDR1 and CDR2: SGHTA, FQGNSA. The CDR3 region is CASSLVAGRSNQPQHF. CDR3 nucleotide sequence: TGTGCCAGCAGCTTAGTGGCAGGGCGTAGCAATCAGCCCCAGCATTTT.

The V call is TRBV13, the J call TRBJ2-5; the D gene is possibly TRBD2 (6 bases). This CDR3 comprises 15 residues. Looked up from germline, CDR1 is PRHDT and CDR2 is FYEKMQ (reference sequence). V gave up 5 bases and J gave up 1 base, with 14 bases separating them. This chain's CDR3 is CASSPGGSGQETQYF. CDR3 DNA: TGTGCCAGCAGCCCTGGAGGGAGCGGCCAAGAGACCCAGTACTTC.

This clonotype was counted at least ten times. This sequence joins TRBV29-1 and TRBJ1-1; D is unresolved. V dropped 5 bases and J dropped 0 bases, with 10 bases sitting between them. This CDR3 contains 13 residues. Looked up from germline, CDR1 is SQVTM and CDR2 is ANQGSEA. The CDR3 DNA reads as TGCAGCGTTCATGGGCAGTTGAACACTGAAGCTTTCTTT. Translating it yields CSVHGQLNTEAFF.

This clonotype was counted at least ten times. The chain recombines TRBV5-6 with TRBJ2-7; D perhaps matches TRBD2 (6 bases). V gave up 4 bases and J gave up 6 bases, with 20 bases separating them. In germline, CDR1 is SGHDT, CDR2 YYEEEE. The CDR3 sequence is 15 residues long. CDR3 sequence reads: CASSRWASRGAEQYF. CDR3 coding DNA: TGTGCCAGCAGCCGGTGGGCCTCGCGGGGAGCCGAGCAGTACTTC.

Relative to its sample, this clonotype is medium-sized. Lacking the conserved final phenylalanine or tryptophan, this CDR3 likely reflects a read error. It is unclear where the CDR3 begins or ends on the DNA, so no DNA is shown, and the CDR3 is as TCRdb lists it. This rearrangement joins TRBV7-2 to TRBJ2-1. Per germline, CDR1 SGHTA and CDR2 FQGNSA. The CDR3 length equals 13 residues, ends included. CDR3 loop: CASSLDPRNLSSL.

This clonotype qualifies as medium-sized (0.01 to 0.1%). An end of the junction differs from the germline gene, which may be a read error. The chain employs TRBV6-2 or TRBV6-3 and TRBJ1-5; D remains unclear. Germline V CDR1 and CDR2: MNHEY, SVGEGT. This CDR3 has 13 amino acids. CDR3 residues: CASSYSAENRLVF. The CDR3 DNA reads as TGTGCCAGCAGTTATTCGGCAGAGAACCGGCTGGTTTTT.

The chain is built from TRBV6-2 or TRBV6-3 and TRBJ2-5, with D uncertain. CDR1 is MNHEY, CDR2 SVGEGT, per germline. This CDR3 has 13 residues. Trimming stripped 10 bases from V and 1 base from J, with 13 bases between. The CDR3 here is CATTETPQETQYF. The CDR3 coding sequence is TGTGCCACCACTGAGACTCCCCAAGAGACCCAGTACTTC.